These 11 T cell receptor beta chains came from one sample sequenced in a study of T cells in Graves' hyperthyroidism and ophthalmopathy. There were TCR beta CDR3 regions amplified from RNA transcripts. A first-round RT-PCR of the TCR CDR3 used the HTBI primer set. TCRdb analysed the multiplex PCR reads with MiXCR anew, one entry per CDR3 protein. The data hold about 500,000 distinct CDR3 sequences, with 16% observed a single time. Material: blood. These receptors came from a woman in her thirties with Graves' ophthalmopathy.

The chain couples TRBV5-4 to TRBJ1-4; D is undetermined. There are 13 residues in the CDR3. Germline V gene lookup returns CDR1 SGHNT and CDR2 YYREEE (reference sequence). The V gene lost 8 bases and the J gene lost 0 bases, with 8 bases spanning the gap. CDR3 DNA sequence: TGTGCCAGTAACAGCGCAACTAATGAAAAACTGTTTTTT. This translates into CASNSATNEKLFF.

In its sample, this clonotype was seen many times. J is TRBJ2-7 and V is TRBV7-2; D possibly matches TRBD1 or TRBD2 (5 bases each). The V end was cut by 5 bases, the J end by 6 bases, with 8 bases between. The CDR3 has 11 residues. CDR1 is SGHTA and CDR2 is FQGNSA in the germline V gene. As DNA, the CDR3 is TGTGCCAGCAGCACCGGGGCCGAGCAGTACTTC. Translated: CASSTGAEQYF.

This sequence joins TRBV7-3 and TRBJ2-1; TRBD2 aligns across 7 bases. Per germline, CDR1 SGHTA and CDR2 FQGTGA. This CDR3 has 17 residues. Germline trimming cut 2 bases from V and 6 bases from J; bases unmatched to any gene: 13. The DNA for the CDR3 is TGTGCCAGCAGCTTATTGGGTAGCGGGTCGTCGGCCAATGAGCAGTTCTTC. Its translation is CASSLLGSGSSANEQFF.

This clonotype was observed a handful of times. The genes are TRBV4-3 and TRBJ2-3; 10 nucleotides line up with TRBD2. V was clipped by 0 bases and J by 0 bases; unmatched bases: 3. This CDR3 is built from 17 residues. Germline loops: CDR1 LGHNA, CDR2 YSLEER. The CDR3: CASSQDPGLASTDTQYF. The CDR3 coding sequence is TGCGCCAGCAGCCAAGACCCGGGACTAGCGAGCACAGATACGCAGTATTTT.

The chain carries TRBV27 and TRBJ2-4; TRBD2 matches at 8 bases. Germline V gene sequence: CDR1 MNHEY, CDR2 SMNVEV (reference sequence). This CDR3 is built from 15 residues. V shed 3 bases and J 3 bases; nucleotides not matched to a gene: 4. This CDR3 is CASSLALAGKNIQYF. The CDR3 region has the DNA TGTGCCAGCAGTTTGGCCCTAGCGGGCAAAAACATTCAGTACTTC.

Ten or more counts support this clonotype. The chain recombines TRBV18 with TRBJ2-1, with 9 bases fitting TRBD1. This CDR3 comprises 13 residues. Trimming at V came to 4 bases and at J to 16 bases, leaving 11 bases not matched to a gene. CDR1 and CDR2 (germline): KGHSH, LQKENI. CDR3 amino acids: CASSQLRDREFFF. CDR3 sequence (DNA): TGTGCCAGCTCACAGCTCCGGGACAGGGAATTTTTCTTC.

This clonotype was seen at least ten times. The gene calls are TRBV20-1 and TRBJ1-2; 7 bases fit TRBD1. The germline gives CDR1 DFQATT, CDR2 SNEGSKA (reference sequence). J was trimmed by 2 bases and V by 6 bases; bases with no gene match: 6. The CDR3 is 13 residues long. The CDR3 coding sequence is TGCAGTGCCAGGGACAGCGAGAACTATGGCTACACCTTC. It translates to CSARDSENYGYTF.

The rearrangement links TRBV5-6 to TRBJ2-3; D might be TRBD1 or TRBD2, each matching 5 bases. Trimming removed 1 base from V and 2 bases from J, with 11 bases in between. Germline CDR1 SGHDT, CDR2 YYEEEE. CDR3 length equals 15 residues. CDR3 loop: CASSLKEGYTDTQYF. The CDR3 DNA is TGTGCCAGCAGCTTGAAAGAGGGGTACACAGATACGCAGTATTTT.

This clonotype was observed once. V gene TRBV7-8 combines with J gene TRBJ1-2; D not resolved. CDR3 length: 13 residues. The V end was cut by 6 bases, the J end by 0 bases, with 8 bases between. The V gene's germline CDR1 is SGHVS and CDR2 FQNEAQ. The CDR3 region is CASRRTANYGYTF. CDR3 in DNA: TGTGCCAGCAGGAGGACCGCTAACTATGGCTACACCTTC.

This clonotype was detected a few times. In DNA, the CDR3 is TGCGCCAGCAGCCAAGATGAACGGTACAATGAGCAGTTCTTC. Translating it yields CASSQDERYNEQFF. This rearrangement joins TRBV4-3 to TRBJ2-1; D is ambiguous. This CDR3 region has 14 residues. V was trimmed by 0 bases and J by 4 bases, leaving 7 bases between them. Germline-derived CDR1 and CDR2 are LGHNA and YSLEER.

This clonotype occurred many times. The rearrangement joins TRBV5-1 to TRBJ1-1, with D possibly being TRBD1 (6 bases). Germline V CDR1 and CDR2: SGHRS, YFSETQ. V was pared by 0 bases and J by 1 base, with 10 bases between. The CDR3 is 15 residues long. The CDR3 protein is CASSLEGQKNTEAFF. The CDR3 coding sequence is TGCGCCAGCAGCTTGGAAGGACAGAAGAACACTGAAGCTTTCTTT.